These T cell receptor beta chains were read from a single sample in a study of shared clonotypes between healthy human individuals. Here immunoSEQ multiplex PCR was the method, and the copy in TCRdb shows in-frame clones only, minus some. The data contain 550,000 to 850,000 clones, approximately 74% of them seen just once; the ten biggest clones take up roughly 1.7%. The sample consisted of memory CD4+ T cells sorted from blood. The receptors come from a woman under 40 in good health. The CDR3 runs from the conserved cysteine through the conserved F or W. D genes are given only for firm matches. Expanded clones are given a class, and other clones once, few, many or no size at all.

clone_size | j_call | d_call | v_call | cdr3_nt | cdr3_aa
NA | TRBJ2-1 | NA | TRBV28 | TGTGCCAGCGGCCCGATCAAGCGGACCCGTCGTGAGGATGAGCAGTTCTTC | CASGPIKRTRREDEQFF
once | TRBJ2-2 | TRBD2 | TRBV5-4 | TGTGCCAGCAGCTTCACCAGCGGGAGCTTCGTCGCCGGGGAGCTGTTTTTT | CASSFTSGSFVAGELFF
once | TRBJ2-7 | NA | TRBV6-5 | TGTGCCAGCAGTTCGCTCGGGGTTGCGAGCGAGCAGTACTTC | CASSSLGVASEQYF
once | TRBJ2-3 | TRBD2 | TRBV7-6 | TGTGCCAGCAGCTTAAGCGGGAGTTCCGGCGATACGCAGTATTTT | CASSLSGSSGDTQYF
once | TRBJ2-7 | TRBD2 | TRBV27 | TGTGCCAGCAGTTCTCTCCTAGCAGCGGGAGGGCCACGGTACGAGCAGTACTTC | CASSSLLAAGGPRYEQYF
NA | TRBJ1-6 | NA | TRBV5-1 | TGCGCCAGCACTGGGGAAGGATCACCCCTCCACTTT | CASTGEGSPLHF
NA | TRBJ2-5 | TRBD2 | TRBV7-3 | TGTGCCAGCAGCTTAATGGGCCCGGGGGGAGCGGAGACCCAGTACTTC | CASSLMGPGGAETQYF
NA | TRBJ1-2 | NA | TRBV19 | TGTGCCAGTACTGAAAAAAGGGGGGAAGTAAATGGCTACACCTTC | CASTEKRGEVNGYTF
few | TRBJ2-1 | TRBD1 | TRBV27 | TGTGCCACTCGGACAGGGGGCGGGAATGAGCAGTTCTTC | CATRTGGGNEQFF
NA | TRBJ2-7 | NA | TRBV6-5 | TGTGCCAGCAGTTATTTTGGCCCCAGCTCCTACGAGCAGTACTTC | CASSYFGPSSYEQYF
NA | TRBJ2-7 | TRBD1 | TRBV27 | TGTGCCAGCAGTCCCAGACAGGGGGGGACTTTAGAGCAGTACTTC | CASSPRQGGTLEQYF
few | TRBJ2-6 | NA | TRBV7-9 | TGTGCCAGCACCGGACCACTGGGGCTCAGGGACTCTGGGGCCAACGTCCTGACTTTC | CASTGPLGLRDSGANVLTF
once | TRBJ1-1 | NA | TRBV7-3 | TGTGCCAGCAGCTTAAACGGGGAGAACACTGAAGCTTTCTTT | CASSLNGENTEAFF
NA | TRBJ2-1 | TRBD2 | TRBV27 | TGTGCCAGCAGTTTGACGGCCAGCTTAGTGGGACTAGACAATGAGCAGTTCTTC | CASSLTASLVGLDNEQFF
NA | TRBJ2-3 | TRBD2 | TRBV10-1 | TGCGCCAGCAGTGAGGGTAGGACTAGCGGTAGCACAGATACGCAGTATTTT | CASSEGRTSGSTDTQYF
once | TRBJ2-5 | TRBD1 | TRBV7-3 | TGTGCCAGCAGCCTTGGACAGGGCGAAGAGACCCAGTACTTC | CASSLGQGEETQYF
NA | TRBJ2-7 | TRBD1 | TRBV30 | TGTGCCTGGCGACCTGGACAGGCTTACGAGCAGTACTTC | CAWRPGQAYEQYF
NA | TRBJ2-5 | NA | TRBV27 | TGTGCCAGCAGTTTTGGGTCAGGGCAAGAGACCCAGTACTTC | CASSFGSGQETQYF
NA | TRBJ2-1 | TRBD2 | TRBV9 | TGTGCCAGCAGCGTAGGGGGACTAGCGGGGCAGTTCTTC | CASSVGGLAGQFF
NA | TRBJ1-1 | NA | TRBV12-1 | TGTGCCAACCCAGGGCCCAGGGGATTATCGTACACTGAAGCTTTCTTT | CANPGPRGLSYTEAFF
NA | TRBJ2-7 | TRBD2 | TRBV19 | TGTGCCAGTAGTATCCAAGCGGGAGAGGGGGAGCAGTACTTC | CASSIQAGEGEQYF
once | TRBJ1-2 | TRBD1 | TRBV30 | TGTGCCTGGAGCCCGGGACAGGGTCACTATGGCTACACCTTC | CAWSPGQGHYGYTF
many | TRBJ2-2 | NA | TRBV5-1 | TGCGCCAGCAGCTTGACCGCAGGAGGGGCTGGTGGGGCCGGGGAGCTGTTTTTT | CASSLTAGGAGGAGELFF
few | TRBJ1-2 | NA | TRBV27 | TGTGCCAGCACCCGAGGGGACGGGTTGGGCTACACCTTC | CASTRGDGLGYTF
NA | TRBJ1-5 | TRBD1 | TRBV19 | TGTGCCAGTAGACTTGGACAGGGGGATCAGCCCCAGCATTTT | CASRLGQGDQPQHF
NA | TRBJ2-3 | NA | TRBV28 | TGTGCCAGCGGCGGTCCTAACGAAGATACGCAGTATTTT | CASGGPNEDTQYF
NA | TRBJ1-1 | NA | TRBV28 | TGTGCCAGCAGTCATGGACAGAGGAACACTGAAGCTTTCTTT | CASSHGQRNTEAFF
NA | TRBJ1-5 | NA | TRBV5-5 | TGTGCCAGCAGCTTGGTCGGAGCGGCGGGCCAGCCCCAGCATTTT | CASSLVGAAGQPQHF